This entry features one T cell receptor (beta chain) sequence. Antigen unknown. The sample belongs to a study of T-cell reconstitution after alpha-beta-depleted transplantation in children. Preparation of the TCRbeta library involved a method that used unique molecular identifiers. TCRdb called the PCR reads again in MiXCR, with one record for every CDR3 protein. The sample has roughly 110,000 distinct CDR3 sequences, 10% seen once. Study observations and caveats: Fresh T-cell production supplied most of the T-cell counts and diversity seen one year after transplant.

Looked up from germline, CDR1 is MNHEY and CDR2 is SMNVEV (reference sequence). The V segment lost 6 bases and the J segment 7 bases; nucleotides outside the gene matches: 2. The CDR3 is made up of 13 amino acids. The receptor's source is a boy aged 2 to 10 with acute lymphoblastic leukemia, due to receive a stem cell transplant. The chain couples TRBV27 to TRBJ1-6; 8 nucleotides line up with TRBD1. This specimen consisted of PBMCs, obtained before TCRalphabeta/CD19-depleted stem cell transplant. The CDR3 DNA reads as TGTGCCAGCAGCGACAGGGGAAATTCACCCCTCCACTTT. This sequence encodes CASSDRGNSPLHF.